Below are 9 T cell receptor beta chains sequenced from a single sample in a study of T-cell reconstitution after alpha-beta-depleted transplantation in children. For TCRbeta, the library was prepared with unique molecular identifiers. TCRdb fed the PCR reads into MiXCR, producing one record per CDR3 protein. The repertoire holds around 200,000 distinct CDR3 sequences, with roughly 6.8% as singletons. Sequenced here: PBMCs from the stem cell graft donor, sampled from the stem cell graft. The origin of the receptors is a human donor who donated a stem cell graft to a child with Wiskott-Aldrich syndrome.

In this sample, this clonotype turned up a few times. The chain joins TRBV5-1 to TRBJ2-5; D possibly corresponds to TRBD2 (5 bases). V lost 0 bases and J 3 bases, leaving 12 bases between the germline ends. CDR1 is SGHRS, CDR2 YFSETQ, per germline. The CDR3 is 15 residues long. CDR3 sequence reads: CASSLAGKGEETQYF. The CDR3 nucleotides are TGCGCCAGCAGCTTGGCCGGGAAAGGCGAAGAGACCCAGTACTTC.

The table lists this clonotype with many counts. The chain couples TRBV5-1 to TRBJ2-6; possibly TRBD2 for D (5 bases). The CDR3 extends over 17 amino acids. Trimming stripped 1 base from V and 0 bases from J, with 11 bases between. CDR1 and CDR2 (germline): SGHRS, YFSETQ. The chain's CDR3 is CASSLTLAGSGANVLTF. CDR3 in DNA: TGCGCCAGCAGCTTGACCCTCGCGGGCTCTGGGGCCAACGTCCTGACTTTC. The full variable domain, its missing parts supplied by reference TRBV5-1 and TRBJ2-6, is KAGVTQTPRYLIKTRGQQVTLSCSPISGHRSVSWYQQTPGQGLQFLFEYFSETQRNKGNFPGRFSGRQFSNSRSEMNVSTLELGDSALYLCASSLTLAGSGANVLTFGAGSRLTVL.

In this sample, this clonotype turned up many times. The chain recombines TRBV12-3 or TRBV12-4 with TRBJ2-7; D is unclear. The CDR3 is 13 amino acids. Trimming took off 2 bases at V and 7 bases at J, with 12 bases between the two ends. The CDR3 DNA follows: TGTGCCAGCAGTTTATTGACATTGGAGGAGCAGTACTTC. It specifies CASSLLTLEEQYF.

This clonotype was counted a few times. J is TRBJ1-3 and V is TRBV7-2; no reliable D call. The V end was cut by 0 bases, the J end by 4 bases, with 16 bases between. This CDR3 is built from 17 residues. The germline gives CDR1 SGHTA, CDR2 FQGNSA. The CDR3 DNA is TGTGCCAGCAGCTTAGCCCGGCAGGCCCTGGGAGGAAACACCATATATTTT. This encodes CASSLARQALGGNTIYF.

This clonotype was counted a few times. The chain uses TRBV3-1 and TRBJ2-5; D is uncertain. Germline CDR1 and CDR2: LGHDT and YNNKEL (reference sequence). CDR3 length: 11 residues. V was pared by 0 bases and J by 5 bases, with 1 base between. This CDR3 is CASSQDETQYF. CDR3 DNA sequence: TGTGCCAGCAGCCAAGATGAGACCCAGTACTTC.

Many counts were recorded for this clonotype. J is TRBJ2-3 and V is TRBV18; 10 bases match TRBD2. Germline V lookup: CDR1 KGHSH, CDR2 LQKENI. The CDR3 is 17 amino acids. V lost 4 bases to trimming and J lost 1 base; unmatched junction nucleotides: 8. CDR3 sequence reads: CASSLSLTSGGTDTQYF. Here the CDR3 DNA reads TGTGCCAGCTCACTCTCCCTCACTAGCGGGGGCACAGATACGCAGTATTTT. The variable domain in full, with the rest retrieved from reference TRBV18 and TRBJ2-3, is NAGVMQNPRHLVRRRGQEARLRCSPMKGHSHVYWYRQLPEEGLKFMVYLQKENIIDESGMPKERFSAEFPKEGPSILRIQQVVRGDSAAYFCASSLSLTSGGTDTQYFGPGTRLTVL.

At least ten counts were recorded for this clonotype. This sequence joins TRBV18 and TRBJ2-4; D uncertain. The CDR3 sequence is 14 residues long. The ends were cut back, 1 base at V and 6 bases at J, with 10 bases in the middle. The germline gives CDR1 KGHSH, CDR2 LQKENI. CDR3 region: CASSPQGLGNIQYF. The CDR3 DNA sequence: TGTGCCAGCTCACCACAGGGTCTGGGAAACATTCAGTACTTC. Based on the CDR3 plus reference TRBV18 and TRBJ2-4, the full variable domain is NAGVMQNPRHLVRRRGQEARLRCSPMKGHSHVYWYRQLPEEGLKFMVYLQKENIIDESGMPKERFSAEFPKEGPSILRIQQVVRGDSAAYFCASSPQGLGNIQYFGAGTRLSVL.

At least ten counts were recorded for this clonotype. The genes are TRBV5-1 and TRBJ1-3; D is ambiguous. V was clipped by 0 bases and J by 0 bases, with 10 bases between them. Germline CDR1 and CDR2: SGHRS and YFSETQ. This CDR3 spans 16 amino acids. The chain's CDR3 is CASSLGYRASGNTIYF. The CDR3 region has the DNA TGCGCCAGCAGCTTGGGGTACAGAGCCTCTGGAAACACCATATATTTT.

This clonotype was recorded at least ten times. V is TRBV30 and J is TRBJ1-2; D is unclear. Germline V gene sequence: CDR1 GTSNPN, CDR2 SVGIG (reference sequence). The CDR3 contains 12 residues. The germline V and J ends were trimmed by 1 base and 4 bases, with 7 bases remaining between them. In DNA form, the CDR3 reads TGTGCCTGGAGTGCCCTACTCTATGGCTACACCTTC. Its translation is CAWSALLYGYTF.